The sequence of this T cell receptor (beta chain) was determined in a study of early T cells in non-severe SARS-CoV-2 infection. The germline CDR1 and CDR2 sequences are SGHRS and YFSETQ. V gave up 3 bases and J gave up 3 bases; unmatched junction bases: 2. The CDR3 is 14 residues long. Attached unique molecular identifiers marked individual cDNA molecules. TCRdb called the 5' RACE reads again in MiXCR, with one record for every CDR3 protein. The sample holds over 45,000 distinct CDR3 sequences, over 5% seen once. The chain combines TRBV5-1 with TRBJ2-1; the match to TRBD2 covers 8 bases. This receptor was obtained from an adult who was a healthcare worker with PCR-confirmed SARS-CoV-2 infection or an uninfected control (not recorded which). Sample: whole blood. For the CDR3, the DNA is TGCGCCAGCAGCTCAGCGGGAGTCTACAATGAGCAGTTCTTC. Protein product: CASSSAGVYNEQFF.